This T cell receptor (beta chain) was observed in a study of T cell responses to AZD1222 COVID-19 vaccine. Study-wide results and caveats: It was only after the peak T cell response that any repertoires were sampled. Reports indicate that nearly half of spike-specific TCRs are directed at unmutated variant regions. Clonal diversity was possibly underestimated, and the donors were mostly white British, with more females. The study found Spike-specific TCR breadth and depth rose after two AZD1222 doses.

Sequencing used immunoSEQ multiplex PCR; TCRdb keeps in-frame clones, though not all of them. The sample yields over 85,000 clones, around nine tenths seen once. Concerning this clone itself: The target antigen is unknown.

The receptor's source is an adult in good health. Sequencing used peripheral blood, obtained on day 0 of AZD1222 vaccination.

This chain's CDR3 is CASSYVTALQYF. DNA for the CDR3: TGTGCCAGCAGTTACGTGACAGCGCTACAGTACTTC. This chain joins TRBV6-2 or TRBV6-3 and TRBJ2-7; TRBD1 is a possible D gene (5 bases). The CDR3 is made up of 12 amino acids. Trimming cost V 2 bases and J 10 bases, with 12 bases left between them. Germline assignment: CDR1 MNHEY and CDR2 SVGEGT.